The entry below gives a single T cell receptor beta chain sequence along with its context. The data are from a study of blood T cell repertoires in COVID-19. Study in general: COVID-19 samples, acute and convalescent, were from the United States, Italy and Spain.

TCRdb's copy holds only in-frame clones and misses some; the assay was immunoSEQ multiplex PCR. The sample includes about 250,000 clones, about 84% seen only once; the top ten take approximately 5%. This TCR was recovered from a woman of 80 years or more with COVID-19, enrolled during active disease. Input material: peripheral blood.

DNA for the CDR3: TGTGCCATCATGGGGAGCTCCTATAATTCACCCCTCCACTTT. This translates into CAIMGSSYNSPLHF. The chain carries TRBV10-3 and TRBJ1-6, with D hard to call. The CDR3 contains 14 residues. The V end lost 7 bases, the J end lost 0 bases, and 7 bases lay between the germline ends. The germline V gene encodes CDR1 ENHRY and CDR2 SYGVKD.